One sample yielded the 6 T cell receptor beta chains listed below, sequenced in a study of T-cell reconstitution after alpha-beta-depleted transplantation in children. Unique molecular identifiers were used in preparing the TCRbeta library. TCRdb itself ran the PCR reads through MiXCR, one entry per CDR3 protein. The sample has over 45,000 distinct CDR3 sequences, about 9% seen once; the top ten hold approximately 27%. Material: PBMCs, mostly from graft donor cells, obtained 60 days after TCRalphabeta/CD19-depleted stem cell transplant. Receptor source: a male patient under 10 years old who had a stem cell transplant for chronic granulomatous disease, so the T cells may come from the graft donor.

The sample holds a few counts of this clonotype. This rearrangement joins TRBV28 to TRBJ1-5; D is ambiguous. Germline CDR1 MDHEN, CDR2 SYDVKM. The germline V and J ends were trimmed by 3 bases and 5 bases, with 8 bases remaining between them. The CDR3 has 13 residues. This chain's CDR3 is CASSLLGYQPQHF. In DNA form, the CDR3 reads TGTGCCAGCAGTTTGTTAGGATATCAGCCCCAGCATTTT. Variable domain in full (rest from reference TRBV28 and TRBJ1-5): DVKVTQSSRYLVKRTGEKVFLECVQDMDHENMFWYRQDPGLGLRLIYFSYDVKMKEKGDIPEGYSVSREKKERFSLILESASTNQTSMYLCASSLLGYQPQHFGDGTRLSIL.

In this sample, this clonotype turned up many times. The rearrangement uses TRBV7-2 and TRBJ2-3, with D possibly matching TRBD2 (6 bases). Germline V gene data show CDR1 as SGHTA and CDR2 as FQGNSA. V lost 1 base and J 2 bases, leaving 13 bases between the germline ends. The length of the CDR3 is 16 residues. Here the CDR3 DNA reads TGTGCCAGCAGCTTAGGTCTACTAGCAGTCACAGATACGCAGTATTTT. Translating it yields CASSLGLLAVTDTQYF.

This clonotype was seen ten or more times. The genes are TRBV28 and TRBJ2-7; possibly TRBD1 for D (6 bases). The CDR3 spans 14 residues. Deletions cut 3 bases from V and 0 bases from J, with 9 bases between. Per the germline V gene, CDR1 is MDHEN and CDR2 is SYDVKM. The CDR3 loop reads CASSFSGHSYEQYF. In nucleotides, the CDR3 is TGTGCCAGCAGTTTCTCGGGACACTCCTACGAGCAGTACTTC.

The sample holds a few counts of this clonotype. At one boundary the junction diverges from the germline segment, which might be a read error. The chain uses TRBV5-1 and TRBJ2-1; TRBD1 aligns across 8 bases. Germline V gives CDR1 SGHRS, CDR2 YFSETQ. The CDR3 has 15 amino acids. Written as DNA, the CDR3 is TGCGCCAGCAGCCCACGGACAGGGCGATACAGTGAGCAGTTCTTC. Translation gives CASSPRTGRYSEQFF. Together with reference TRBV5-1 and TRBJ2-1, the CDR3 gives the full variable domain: KAGVTQTPRYLIKTRGQQVTLSCSPISGHRSVSWYQQTPGQGLQFLFEYFSETQRNKGNFPGRFSGRQFSNSRSEMNVSTLELGDSALYLCASSPRTGRYSEQFFGPGTRLTVL.

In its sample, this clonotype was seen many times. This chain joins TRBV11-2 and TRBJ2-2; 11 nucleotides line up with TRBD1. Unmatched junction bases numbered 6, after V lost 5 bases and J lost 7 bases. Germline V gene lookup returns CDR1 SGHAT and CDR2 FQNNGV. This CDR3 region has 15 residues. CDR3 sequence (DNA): TGTGCCAGCAGCGGACAGGGGGCGAGGGTCGGGGAGCTGTTTTTT. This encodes CASSGQGARVGELFF.

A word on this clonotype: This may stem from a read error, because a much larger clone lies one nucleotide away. The CDR3 region is CSARQGVSSGTTIYF. The CDR3 coding sequence is TGCAGTGCTAGGCAGGGGGTGTCCTCTGGAACCACCATATATTTT. The chain is built from TRBV20-1 and TRBJ1-3; 7 bases agree with TRBD1. The CDR3 loop spans 15 amino acids. The germline V gene encodes CDR1 DFQATT and CDR2 SNEGSKA (reference sequence).